These 12 T cell receptor beta chains were all obtained from the same sample, sequenced in a study of cytomegalovirus exposure and HLA in healthy donors. The PCR ran on 60 Vbeta and 13 Jbeta primers. Clones were sequenced by immunoSEQ multiplex PCR, and TCRdb holds only the in-frame ones, with some missing. This sample has about 140,000 clones, with around 82% found just once. Sequencing was carried out using PBMCs. These receptors came from a woman between 18 and 29 years old in good health and CMV-seropositive.

This chain uses TRBV7-9 with TRBJ2-7, with D tentatively TRBD1 (6 bases). The germline V and J ends were trimmed by 3 bases and 3 bases, with 12 bases remaining between them. Germline V gives CDR1 SEHNR, CDR2 FQNEAQ (reference sequence). CDR3 length: 14 amino acids. The CDR3: CASSLEQGHYEQYF. In DNA, the CDR3 is TGTGCCAGCAGCTTGGAACAGGGTCACTACGAGCAGTACTTC.

This rearrangement joins TRBV7-8 to TRBJ1-3; TRBD1 might be the D (5 bases). Trimming removed 6 bases at V and 0 bases at J, with 15 bases between. This CDR3 comprises 16 residues. Germline V lookup: CDR1 SGHVS, CDR2 FQNEAQ. CDR3 sequence reads: CASSSGRFGSGNTIYF. Written as DNA, the CDR3 is TGTGCCAGCAGTTCAGGGAGGTTCGGCTCTGGAAACACCATATATTTT. The entire variable domain, with the rest obtained from reference TRBV7-8 and TRBJ1-3, is as follows: GAGVSQSPRYKVAKRGQDVALRCDPISGHVSLFWYQQALGQGPEFLTYFQNEAQLDKSGLPSDRFFAERPEGSVSTLKIQRTQQEDSAVYLCASSSGRFGSGNTIYFGEGSWLTVV.

The chain combines TRBV4-1 with TRBJ1-2; 9 bases fit TRBD1. Looked up from germline, CDR1 is MGHRA and CDR2 is YSYEKL. CDR3 length: 18 residues. After removal of 3 bases from V and 5 bases from J, the junction contained 16 bases not matched to a gene. The CDR3 DNA reads TGCGCCAGCAGCCAGGACATCGGGCGGACAGGGGACCGATATGGCTACACCTTC. The encoded protein is CASSQDIGRTGDRYGYTF.

In its sample, this clone was seen a few times. Distinct nucleotide sequences in the sample also encode this CDR3. The chain combines TRBV10-3 with TRBJ2-2; 8 positions match TRBD1. The V gene's germline CDR1 is ENHRY and CDR2 SYGVKD. The J segment lost 6 bases and the V segment lost 6 bases, leaving 3 bases of the junction unmatched. CDR3 size: 13 residues. The CDR3 protein is CAIRTGEAGELFF. Here the CDR3 DNA reads TGTGCCATCAGGACAGGGGAAGCCGGGGAGCTGTTTTTT.

The V call is TRBV5-4, the J call TRBJ1-4, with TRBD1 identical over 9 bases. CDR1 SGHNT and CDR2 YYREEE come from the germline V gene (reference sequence). This CDR3 is built from 15 residues. V dropped 1 base and J dropped 5; count of bases not matched to a gene: 3. CDR3 in DNA: TGTGCCAGCAGCTTGTTTGGGACAGGGAATGAAAAACTGTTTTTT. Translated, it gives CASSLFGTGNEKLFF.

The chain joins TRBV4-1 to TRBJ1-1; D gene uncertain. The CDR3 covers 16 residues. V was shortened by 1 base and J by 2 bases, with 14 bases between the two germline ends. Germline loops: CDR1 MGHRA, CDR2 YSYEKL. The CDR3 nucleotides are TGCGCCAGCAGCCAAGGTCGGGCGGGGTATAACACTGAAGCTTTCTTT. This codes for CASSQGRAGYNTEAFF.

The CDR3 sequence: CASNANLGRETQYF. In nucleotides, the CDR3 is TGTGCCAGCAACGCGAACCTAGGGAGGGAGACCCAGTACTTC. The gene calls are TRBV2 and TRBJ2-5; tentative D call: TRBD2 (6 bases). This CDR3 contains 14 residues. CDR1 is SNHLY and CDR2 is FYNNEI in the germline V gene. V was clipped by 7 bases and J by 5 bases, with 17 bases between them.

This chain connects TRBV19 to TRBJ2-5, with 8 bases fitting TRBD1. Germline V lookup: CDR1 LNHDA, CDR2 SQIVND (reference sequence). CDR3 length equals 15 residues. V lost 4 bases and J lost 4; bases outside the gene matches: 8. The CDR3 nucleotides are TGTGCCAGTAGTAAAATCACAGGGGGAACAGAGACCCAGTACTTC. Its translation is CASSKITGGTETQYF. Using reference TRBV19 and TRBJ2-5 for the parts outside the CDR3, the full variable domain is DGGITQSPKYLFRKEGQNVTLSCEQNLNHDAMYWYRQDPGQGLRLIYYSQIVNDFQKGDIAEGYSVSREKKESFPLTVTSAQKNPTAFYLCASSKITGGTETQYFGPGTRLLVL.

V is TRBV10-3 and J is TRBJ1-5; D is undetermined. The germline CDR1 and CDR2 sequences are ENHRY and SYGVKD. V gave up 0 bases and J gave up 3 bases, with 6 bases separating them. This CDR3 spans 14 amino acids. CDR3 nucleotide sequence: TGTGCCATCAGTGAGTCAGACATCAATCAGCCCCAGCATTTT. This encodes CAISESDINQPQHF.

V gene TRBV6-1 combines with J gene TRBJ2-7, with D tentatively TRBD1 (6 bases). The CDR3 totals 14 residues. Germline CDR1 and CDR2: MNHNS and SASEGT. V gave up 7 bases and J gave up 0 bases, with 13 bases separating them. The CDR3 sequence is CASNTQGSSYEQYF. CDR3 nucleotide sequence: TGTGCCAGCAATACACAGGGTAGCTCCTACGAGCAGTACTTC.

The chain links TRBV6-5 to TRBJ1-6, with D possibly matching TRBD1 (5 bases). CDR1 is MNHEY and CDR2 is SVGAGI in the germline V gene. Trimming took off 6 bases at V and 10 bases at J, with 19 bases between the two ends. This CDR3 is 15 amino acids long. CDR3 region: CASRRPGTRGSPLHF. In DNA, the CDR3 is TGTGCCAGCAGGCGACCTGGCACCCGGGGGTCACCCCTCCACTTT.

The chain recombines TRBV19 with TRBJ1-2; 7 bases align to TRBD1. Losses at the gene ends were 3 bases for V and 4 bases for J; bases not matched to a gene: 8. The germline CDR1 and CDR2 sequences are LNHDA and SQIVND (reference sequence). The CDR3 is made up of 15 amino acids. CDR3 DNA: TGTGCCAGTAGTATGAGAGACAGGGTTATCTATGGCTACACCTTC. Translated: CASSMRDRVIYGYTF.